The rows below give T cell receptor beta chains drawn from one sample of a study of identical twins. In TCRdb, the 5' RACE reads were re-called with MiXCR into one record per CDR3 protein. The profile shows 750,000 to 950,000 distinct CDR3 sequences, more than 9% of them singletons. This sample also appeared in a second study, on yellow fever vaccine responses in identical twins.

Sequenced: PBMCs. These receptor sequences come from a woman under 30 in good health. Both conserved end residues are part of each CDR3. Fields, in order: D gene, V gene, J gene, clone size, CDR3 DNA, CDR3 protein. A D gene is named only where the DNA matches it firmly. Clone size is not always given. Where it is, it says once, few, many or a class for expanded clones.

NA	TRBV5-1	TRBJ2-1	few	TGCGCCAGCAGCTTCGTTGCGCGGGTAGACAATGAGCAGTTCTTC	CASSFVARVDNEQFF
TRBD2	TRBV5-1	TRBJ2-1	NA	TGCGCCAGCCCAGGGACTAGCGGGAGTCTAGTTACCCACAATGAGCAGTTCTTC	CASPGTSGSLVTHNEQFF
NA	TRBV11-2	TRBJ1-6	few	TGTGCCAGCAGGAACCCCGGGGTTGGGGCGAGTAATTCACCCCTCCACTTT	CASRNPGVGASNSPLHF
TRBD1	TRBV28	TRBJ2-2	NA	TGTGCCAGCAGTCGATCAGGGGGCGCGGTCGGGGAGCTGTTTTTT	CASSRSGGAVGELFF
NA	TRBV20-1	TRBJ2-7	NA	TGCAGTGCTAGAGATGGAGGCCACGAGCAGTACTTC	CSARDGGHEQYF
NA	TRBV10-3	TRBJ2-2	many	TGTGCCATCAGTCCCAACACCGGGGAGCTGTTTTTT	CAISPNTGELFF
NA	TRBV20-1	TRBJ2-5	NA	TGCAGTGCACGTGCGGTGCCCCACCAAGAGACCCAGTACTTC	CSARAVPHQETQYF
TRBD2	TRBV4-2	TRBJ2-7	few	TGTGCCAGCAGCCAAGACTTTCCGGGAGGGCCATACGAGCAGTACTTC	CASSQDFPGGPYEQYF
NA	TRBV29-1	TRBJ2-2	NA	TGCAGCGCCAACAGGGATTCGGGCACCGGGGAGCTGTTTTTT	CSANRDSGTGELFF
TRBD2	TRBV6-2/TRBV6-3	TRBJ2-1	many	TGTGCCAGCAGTTACTCGAGCGGCAGAAGACCCCGCGGGAGGTCCTACAATGAGCAGTTCTTC	CASSYSSGRRPRGRSYNEQFF
NA	TRBV6-1	TRBJ2-4	few	TGTGCCAGCCGACCAGGGAGTACGGCCAAAAACATTCAGTACTTC	CASRPGSTAKNIQYF
NA	TRBV20-1	TRBJ2-3	few	TGCAGCGCGGAGGGGGCGACTACAGATACGCAGTATTTT	CSAEGATTDTQYF
NA	TRBV5-4	TRBJ1-6	NA	TGTGCCAGCAGCTTGGGCGTTGGAGACCATTCACCCCTCCACTTT	CASSLGVGDHSPLHF
TRBD2	TRBV5-1	TRBJ2-1	NA	TGCGCCAGCAGCATACCTAGCGGGAGCCCCTCCAATGAGCAGTTCTTC	CASSIPSGSPSNEQFF
NA	TRBV5-1	TRBJ2-2	NA	TGCGCCAGCAGTTACCAGGTGGTAGCGGCTAACACCGGGGAGCTGTTTTTT	CASSYQVVAANTGELFF
TRBD2	TRBV20-1	TRBJ2-1	NA	TGCTGTGCTAGAGGGGGACTAGCGGGGGCCTTAATTTACAATGAGCAGTTCTTC	CCARGGLAGALIYNEQFF
NA	TRBV2	TRBJ2-2	many	TGTGCCAGCAGTGAAGCGGGGGCCGGGGAGCTGTTTTTT	CASSEAGAGELFF
TRBD1	TRBV12-3/TRBV12-4	TRBJ1-6	NA	TGTGCCAGCAGTCCGGGACAGCGACCCCTCCACTTT	CASSPGQRPLHF